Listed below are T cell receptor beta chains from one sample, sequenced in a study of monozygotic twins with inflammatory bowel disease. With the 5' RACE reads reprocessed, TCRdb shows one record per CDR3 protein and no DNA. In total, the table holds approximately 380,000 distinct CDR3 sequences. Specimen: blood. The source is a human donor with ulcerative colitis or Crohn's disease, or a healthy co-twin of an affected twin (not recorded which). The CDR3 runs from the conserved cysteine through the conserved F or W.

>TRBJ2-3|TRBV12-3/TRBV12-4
CASSLRQGRTDTQYF
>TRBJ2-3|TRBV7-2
CASSLAQGADTQYF
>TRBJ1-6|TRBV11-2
CASTGTGYNSPLHF
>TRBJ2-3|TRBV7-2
CASSSIETRLAEYF
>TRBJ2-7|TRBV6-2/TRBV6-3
CATTERYEQYF
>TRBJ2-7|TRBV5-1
CASSLRGDDEQYF
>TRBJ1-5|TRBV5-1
CASSRTGISNQPQHF
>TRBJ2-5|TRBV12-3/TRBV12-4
CASSFRGLQETQYF
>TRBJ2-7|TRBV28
CASVRGIVDEQYF
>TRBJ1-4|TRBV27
CASSRTGQLEEKLFF
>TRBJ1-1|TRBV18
CASSLEQGRRSEAFF
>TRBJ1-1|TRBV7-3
CASSRNHKGTEAFF
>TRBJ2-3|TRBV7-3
CASSYQGASTDTQYF
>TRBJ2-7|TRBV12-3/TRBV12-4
CASRTVRTYEQYF
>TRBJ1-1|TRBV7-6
CASSLLRLNTEAFF
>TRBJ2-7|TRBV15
CATSRRGGEQYF
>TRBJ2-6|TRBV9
CASSVVQGGRLFSGANVLTF
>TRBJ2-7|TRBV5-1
CASSFRFSYEQYF
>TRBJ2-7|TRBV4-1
CASSQAQQMPGRGEQYF
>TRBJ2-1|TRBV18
CASSSLLAGGFGEQFF
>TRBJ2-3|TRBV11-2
CASSLVPGGGGNTDTQYF
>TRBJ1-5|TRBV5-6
CASSLGGMGTGINQPQHF
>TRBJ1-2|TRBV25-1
CASSVSSNYGYTF
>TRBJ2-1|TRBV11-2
CASSLDSSYNEQFF
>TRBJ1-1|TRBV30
CAWQWGTEAFF
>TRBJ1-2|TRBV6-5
CASSYLPGGNYGYTF
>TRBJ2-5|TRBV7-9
CASSYTGAQYF
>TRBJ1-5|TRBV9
CASSDRDGNQPQHF
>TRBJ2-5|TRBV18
CASSKGSTSQQETQYF